This T cell receptor (beta chain) was retrieved from a study of OX40 agonist ivuxolimab in advanced cancers. The protocol was immunoSEQ multiplex PCR, while the TCRdb copy is restricted to in-frame clones and leaves out a portion. The sample holds tens of thousands of clones, just over 85% seen once. Prior autoimmune disease or systemic immunosuppression barred patients. This CDR3 comprises 15 residues. In germline, CDR1 is LGHNA, CDR2 YNFKEQ. Trimming took 0 bases from V and 7 from J; bases not matched to a gene: 8. This clonotype was sampled from an adult with an advanced solid tumor such as melanoma, head and neck, liver or kidney cancer. This sequence joins TRBV4-2 and TRBJ1-2, with TRBD1 matching over 7 bases. The sequences come from CD4+ or CD8+ T cells sorted from blood, collected in a trial of the OX40 agonist ivuxolimab. The CDR3 DNA reads as TGTGCCAGCAGCCAAGATAGTCAGACAGGGTTTGGCTACACCTTC. Translated: CASSQDSQTGFGYTF.